The next 22 T cell receptor beta chains were all read from a single sample in a study of shared T cell receptors in the human thymus (dated by TCRdb to the early 2020s). Libraries were prepared through the immunoSEQ multiplex PCR assay. TCRdb's version of the immuneACCESS table is confined to in-frame rearrangements and falls short of the full clone set. An unresolved V gene accounts for under half of the shortfall where checked; the remainder is of unknown origin. This sample gives hundreds of thousands of clones in total; approximately 89% of them show up just once. The ten top clones hold 0.0094% of the sample. These data are also associated with another study on human thymus T cells.

Sequencing input: thymocytes. Receptors were obtained from a boy less than two years old with a congenital heart defect. Donor details come from another sample of the same person, matched by shared clones.

The gene calls are TRBV7-6 and TRBJ2-1, with D maybe TRBD2 (6 bases). With 3 bases removed from V and 0 bases from J, the gap between germline ends came to 18 bases. Looked up from germline, CDR1 is SGHVS and CDR2 is FNYEAQ. The CDR3 covers 18 residues. This CDR3 is CASSLSYPGLVSYNEQFF. The CDR3 coding sequence is TGTGCCAGCAGCTTGAGTTACCCGGGACTCGTCTCCTACAATGAGCAGTTCTTC.

V is TRBV7-6 and J is TRBJ2-3, with 7 bases lining up with TRBD2. The CDR3 is made up of 18 amino acids. V was clipped by 6 bases and J by 4 bases; unmatched bases: 19. CDR1 SGHVS and CDR2 FNYEAQ come from the germline V gene. The CDR3 bases are TGTGCCAGCAGTTCCAGGTGGGAATGCGGGAGTATCGCAGATACGCAGTATTTT. Encoded protein: CASSSRWECGSIADTQYF.

This chain connects TRBV28 to TRBJ1-6; TRBD1 matches at 8 bases. The V segment lost 8 bases and the J segment 0 bases; nucleotides outside the gene matches: 6. This CDR3 has 16 amino acids. From germline, CDR1 is MDHEN and CDR2 SYDVKM. In DNA form, the CDR3 reads TGTGCCAGCTACAGGGGGTCAAGCTCCTATAATTCACCCCTCCACTTT. The encoded protein is CASYRGSSSYNSPLHF.

This chain links TRBV28 with TRBJ1-5; 8 bases are a match to TRBD1. Germline assignment: CDR1 MDHEN and CDR2 SYDVKM. The V and J ends lost 3 bases and 5 bases, in that order; junction bases with no gene match: 3. The CDR3 sequence is 14 residues long. The CDR3 DNA reads TGTGCCAGCAGTTTGCCCAGGGGGCATCAGCCCCAGCATTTT. This encodes CASSLPRGHQPQHF.

The chain employs TRBV4-1 and TRBJ1-2, with 8 bases that match TRBD1. The germline V gene encodes CDR1 MGHRA and CDR2 YSYEKL. The V gene end was trimmed by 5 bases and the J gene end by 3 bases; junction bases not matched to a gene: 14. This CDR3 spans 17 amino acids. The CDR3 region has the DNA TGCGCCAGCAGCTTCCTTTTAGCAGGGGGCCACGACTATGGCTACACCTTC. It yields the protein CASSFLLAGGHDYGYTF.

The chain combines TRBV9 with TRBJ2-1; a possible D gene is TRBD2 (6 bases). The germline V gene has CDR1 SGDLS and CDR2 YYNGEE. This CDR3 spans 15 amino acids. V gave up 5 bases and J gave up 4 bases, with 16 bases separating them. In DNA form, the CDR3 reads TGTGCCAGCAGTGGGACGGGAGCGTCTTACAATGAGCAGTTCTTC. Its translation: CASSGTGASYNEQFF.

This chain joins TRBV5-1 and TRBJ2-3; 9 positions agree with TRBD2. CDR1 SGHRS and CDR2 YFSETQ come from the germline V gene. With 2 bases clipped from V and 2 bases from J, the junction kept 3 bases outside the gene matches. The CDR3 contains 15 residues. CDR3 amino acids: CASSLLAGATDTQYF. The DNA of the CDR3 is TGCGCCAGCAGCTTATTAGCGGGGGCCACAGATACGCAGTATTTT.

J is TRBJ1-2 and V is TRBV19; 8 bases are a match to TRBD1. With 7 bases clipped from V and 6 bases from J, the junction kept 19 bases outside the gene matches. Germline CDR1 is LNHDA and CDR2 is SQIVND (reference sequence). The CDR3 is made up of 17 amino acids. CDR3 bases: TGTGCCAGTACCGTACCCGGACAGGGACCCAACTACGATGGCTACACCTTC. Its protein is CASTVPGQGPNYDGYTF.

This rearrangement joins TRBV14 to TRBJ1-2, with 7 bases lining up with TRBD1. V dropped 2 bases and J dropped 6; count of bases not matched to a gene: 3. The germline CDR1 and CDR2 sequences are SGHDN and FVKESK. The CDR3 consists of 13 residues. CDR3 sequence: CASSQRQGNGYTF. The DNA for the CDR3 is TGTGCCAGCAGCCAAAGACAGGGTAATGGCTACACCTTC.

The rearrangement joins TRBV6-5 to TRBJ1-6; no definite D call. The ends were cut back, 2 bases at V and 0 bases at J, with 8 bases in the middle. Germline CDR1 and CDR2: MNHEY and SVGAGI. This CDR3 is 16 amino acids long. The CDR3 DNA sequence: TGTGCCAGCAGTTACAGGTCGGGCTCCTATAATTCACCCCTCCACTTT. Translating it yields CASSYRSGSYNSPLHF.

This rearrangement joins TRBV12-5 to TRBJ2-2; TRBD2 matches at 15 bases. From germline, CDR1 is LGHNT and CDR2 FRNRAP. With 0 bases clipped from V and 0 bases from J, the junction kept 14 bases outside the gene matches. CDR3 size: 23 residues. The CDR3 sequence is CASGLVKPGTSGRYNANTGELFF. The CDR3, as DNA: TGTGCTAGTGGTTTGGTAAAGCCCGGGACTAGCGGGAGGTACAACGCGAACACCGGGGAGCTGTTTTTT.

On this clone: Other nucleotide sequences in the sample specify the same CDR3. CDR3 protein: CASSPRDSNNSPLHF. Here the CDR3 DNA reads TGTGCCAGCAGCCCCCGGGACAGCAACAATTCACCCCTCCACTTT. V gene TRBV7-2 combines with J gene TRBJ1-6; 7 bases map to TRBD1. The V segment lost 5 bases and the J segment 7 bases; nucleotides outside the gene matches: 8. The CDR3 totals 15 residues. CDR1 SGHTA and CDR2 FQGNSA come from the germline V gene.

The chain employs TRBV4-1 and TRBJ1-5, with D tentatively TRBD1 (5 bases). V was shortened by 0 bases and J by 1 base, with 25 bases between the two germline ends. The CDR3 sequence is 21 residues long. Germline CDR1 and CDR2: MGHRA and YSYEKL. Here the CDR3 DNA reads TGCGCCAGCAGCCAAGATCGGGCAGGGAAAGGGCCAAGCAAAAGCAATCAGCCCCAGCATTTT. This gives the protein CASSQDRAGKGPSKSNQPQHF.

V usage is TRBV7-2 and J usage is TRBJ2-7; 10 nucleotides match TRBD1. V lost 4 bases, J lost 4 bases, and 4 bases stayed unmatched. Looked up from germline, CDR1 is SGHTA and CDR2 is FQGNSA. The CDR3 totals 14 residues. The CDR3 DNA reads TGTGCCAGCAGCTCCCGGGACAGGGGTTACGAGCAGTACTTC. Its protein is CASSSRDRGYEQYF.

The rearrangement joins TRBV4-1 to TRBJ1-3; TRBD1 matches 8 bases. The CDR3 extends over 16 amino acids. The trim removed 1 base at V and 2 bases at J, leaving 4 bases unmatched. The germline V gene encodes CDR1 MGHRA and CDR2 YSYEKL. CDR3 amino acids: CASSQATGEAGNTIYF. CDR3 sequence (DNA): TGCGCCAGCAGCCAAGCGACAGGGGAAGCTGGAAACACCATATATTTT.

This clone has only one observation. The rearrangement uses TRBV6-1 and TRBJ2-7; D may be TRBD2 (5 bases). The CDR3 covers 13 residues. Per germline, CDR1 MNHNS and CDR2 SASEGT. V was clipped by 4 bases and J by 5 bases, with 12 bases between them. CDR3 nucleotide sequence: TGTGCCAGCAGTGCGTCCCCCGGGGACGAGCAGTACTTC. This gives the protein CASSASPGDEQYF.

In the case of this clone: The junction differs from germline at one of its ends, possibly a read error. DNA of the CDR3: TGTGCTAGCAGCTTTACTACAGGGGAGAGGGAGACCCAGTACTTC. This translates into CASSFTTGERETQYF. The genes are TRBV7-7 and TRBJ2-5; TRBD1 matches 7 bases. Germline V gene data show CDR1 as SSHAT and CDR2 as FNYEAQ (reference sequence). The length of the CDR3 is 15 residues.

The chain has TRBV10-3 and TRBJ1-2; the D gene is possibly TRBD1 (5 bases). The CDR3 is 15 residues long. Germline CDR1 ENHRY, CDR2 SYGVKD. Deletions cut 5 bases from V and 8 bases from J, with 21 bases between. CDR3 DNA sequence: TGTGCCATCAGTTCCCCTCGGGGGGGGTTTGGAGGCTACACCTTC. Its protein product is CAISSPRGGFGGYTF.

The chain recombines TRBV2 with TRBJ1-5, with TRBD1 matching over 7 bases. The ends lost 9 bases at V and 7 bases at J; junction bases unmatched: 6. The CDR3 sequence is 12 residues long. CDR1 and CDR2 from the germline V gene are SNHLY and FYNNEI. Here the CDR3 reads CARNRGAQPQHF. The CDR3 DNA follows: TGTGCCAGAAACAGGGGAGCCCAGCCCCAGCATTTT.

The V call is TRBV11-1, the J call TRBJ1-1; 8 bases are a match to TRBD1. This CDR3 contains 16 residues. V lost 6 bases to trimming and J lost 0 bases; unmatched junction nucleotides: 9. Germline loops: CDR1 SGHAT, CDR2 FQDESV (reference sequence). The CDR3 reads CASSFDRGPLNTEAFF. DNA of the CDR3: TGTGCCAGCAGTTTCGACAGGGGTCCCCTGAACACTGAAGCTTTCTTT. Variable domain in full (rest from reference TRBV11-1 and TRBJ1-1): EAEVAQSPRYKITEKSQAVAFWCDPISGHATLYWYRQILGQGPELLVQFQDESVVDDSQLPKDRFSAERLKGVDSTLKIQPAELGDSAMYLCASSFDRGPLNTEAFFGQGTRLTVV.

The chain couples TRBV25-1 to TRBJ2-5; 7 bases fit TRBD1. The CDR3 is 14 residues long. The germline V gene has CDR1 MGHDK and CDR2 SYGVNS. Losses at the gene ends were 7 bases for V and 3 bases for J; bases not matched to a gene: 8. CDR3: CASMTGPVEETQYF. CDR3 DNA: TGTGCCAGCATGACAGGGCCGGTGGAAGAGACCCAGTACTTC. Combining the CDR3 with reference TRBV25-1 and TRBJ2-5 gives the whole variable domain EADIYQTPRYLVIGTGKKITLECSQTMGHDKMYWYQQDPGMELHLIHYSYGVNSTEKGDLSSESTVSRIRTEHFPLTLESARPSHTSQYLCASMTGPVEETQYFGPGTRLLVL.

V and J are TRBV28 and TRBJ2-2, with unresolved D. The CDR3 is 14 residues long. The germline CDR1 and CDR2 sequences are MDHEN and SYDVKM. V lost 1 base to trimming and J lost 6 bases, with 9 bases between them. The CDR3: CASSLFQIAGELFF. The CDR3 DNA reads TGTGCCAGCAGTTTATTTCAAATAGCCGGGGAGCTGTTTTTT.